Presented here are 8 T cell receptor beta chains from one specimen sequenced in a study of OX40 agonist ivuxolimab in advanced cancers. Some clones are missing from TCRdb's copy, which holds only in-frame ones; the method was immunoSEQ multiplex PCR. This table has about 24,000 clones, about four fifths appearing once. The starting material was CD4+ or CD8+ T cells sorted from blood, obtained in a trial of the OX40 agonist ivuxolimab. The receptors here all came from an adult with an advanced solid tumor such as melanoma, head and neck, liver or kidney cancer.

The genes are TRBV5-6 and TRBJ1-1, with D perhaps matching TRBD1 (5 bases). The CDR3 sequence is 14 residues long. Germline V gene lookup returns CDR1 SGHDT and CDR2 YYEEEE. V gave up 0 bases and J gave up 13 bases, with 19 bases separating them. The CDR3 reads CASSLAGSPNPGFF. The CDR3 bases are TGTGCCAGCAGCTTGGCAGGGTCGCCAAACCCTGGTTTCTTT. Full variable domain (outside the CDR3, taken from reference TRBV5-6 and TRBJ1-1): DAGVTQSPTHLIKTRGQQVTLRCSPKSGHDTVSWYQQALGQGPQFIFQYYEEEERQRGNFPDRFSGHQFPNYSSELNVNALLLGDSALYLCASSLAGSPNPGFFGQGTRLTVV.

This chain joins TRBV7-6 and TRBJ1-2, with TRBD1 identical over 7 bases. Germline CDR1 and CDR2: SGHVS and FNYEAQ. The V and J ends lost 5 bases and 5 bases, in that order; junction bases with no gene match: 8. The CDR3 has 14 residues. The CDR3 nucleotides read TGTGCCAGCAGCCCACGGACAGGCGGATATGGCTACACCTTC. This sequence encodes CASSPRTGGYGYTF. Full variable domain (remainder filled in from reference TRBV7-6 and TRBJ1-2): GAGVSQSPRYKVTKRGQDVALRCDPISGHVSLYWYRQALGQGPEFLTYFNYEAQQDKSGLPNDRFSAERPEGSISTLTIQRTEQRDSAMYRCASSPRTGGYGYTFGSGTRLTVV.

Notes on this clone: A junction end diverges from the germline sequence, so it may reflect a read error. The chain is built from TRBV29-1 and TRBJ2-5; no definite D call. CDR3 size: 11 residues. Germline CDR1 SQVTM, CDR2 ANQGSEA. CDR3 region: CSARNHETQYF. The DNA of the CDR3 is TGCAGCGCGAGGAACCACGAGACCCAGTACTTC.

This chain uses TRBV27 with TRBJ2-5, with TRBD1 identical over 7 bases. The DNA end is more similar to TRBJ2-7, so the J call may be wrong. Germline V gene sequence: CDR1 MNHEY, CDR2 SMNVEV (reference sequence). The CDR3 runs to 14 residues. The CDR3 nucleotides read TGTGCCAGCAGTTTAGATAGACAGGGCTACGAGCAGTACTTC. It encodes CASSLDRQGYEQYF.

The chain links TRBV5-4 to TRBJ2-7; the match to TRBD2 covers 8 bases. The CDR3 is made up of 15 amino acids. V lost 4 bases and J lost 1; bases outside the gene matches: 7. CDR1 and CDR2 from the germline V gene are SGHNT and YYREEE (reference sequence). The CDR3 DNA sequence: TGTGCCAGCAGCCTTAGGGGCGGGGGGTCCTACGAGCAGTACTTC. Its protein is CASSLRGGGSYEQYF.

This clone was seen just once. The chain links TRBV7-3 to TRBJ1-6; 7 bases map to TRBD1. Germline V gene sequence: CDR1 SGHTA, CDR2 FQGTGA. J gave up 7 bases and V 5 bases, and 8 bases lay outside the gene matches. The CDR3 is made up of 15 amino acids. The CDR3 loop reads CASSADRSENSPLHF. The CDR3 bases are TGTGCCAGCAGCGCGGACAGGTCTGAGAATTCACCCCTCCACTTT.

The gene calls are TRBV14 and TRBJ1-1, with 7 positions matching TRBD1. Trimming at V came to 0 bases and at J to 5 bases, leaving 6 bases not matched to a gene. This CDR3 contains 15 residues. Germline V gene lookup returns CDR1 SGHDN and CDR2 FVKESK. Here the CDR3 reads CASSQDPGGRTEAFF. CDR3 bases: TGTGCCAGCAGCCAAGATCCAGGGGGAAGGACTGAAGCTTTCTTT.

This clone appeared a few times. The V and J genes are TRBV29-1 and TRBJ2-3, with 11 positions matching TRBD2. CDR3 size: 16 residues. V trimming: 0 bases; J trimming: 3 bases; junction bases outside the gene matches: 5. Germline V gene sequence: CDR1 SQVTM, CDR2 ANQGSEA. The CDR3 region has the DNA TGCAGCGTTGAAGATTATACTAGCGGGGGAACAGATACGCAGTATTTT. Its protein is CSVEDYTSGGTDTQYF.